This T cell receptor beta chain appears in the sequencing data of a study of tumor and adjacent non-tumor tissue in lung cancer (dated by TCRdb to 2017 to 2018). Study-wide context: Of the cohort, about a dozen patients had adenocarcinoma, 2 had squamous cell carcinoma and 1 had small cell lung cancer. The 15 or so patients were aged about 30 to 76 years, included around 10 men and 5 women, and had TNM stage I to III disease. In total, sequencing yielded 95 million to 150 million productive TCRbeta reads, which works out to an average of approximately 4 million reads per sample. Bulk TCRbeta repertoires were compared between lung tumor tissue and matched distant non-tumor lung tissue obtained from under 18 lung cancer patients. For each patient, one tumor sample and one normal lung sample were taken, giving thirty paired specimens that underwent TCRbeta CDR3 sequencing. Overall results and qualifications from the work: Neither the sequencing platform nor unique molecular identifiers are mentioned in the methods. TCR diversity was significantly higher in younger patients, and higher tumor TCR diversity was associated with shorter overall and disease-free survival. Only roughly 15 patients were in the cohort, and the authors stated that larger samples and more detailed clinical data are needed. Peripheral blood was not sequenced, so blood TCRbeta repertoires in these lung cancer patients were not examined. The top 100 clones made up a significantly larger cumulative share of the repertoire in normal lung than in tumor tissue. TCR diversity (inverse Simpson) was significantly higher in tumor than in normal lung tissue (roughly 430 vs 170, P = 0.0075, Mann-Whitney U test).

Library prep was done by multiplex PCR. The data were produced on an Illumina HiSeq 2500. TCRbeta libraries were built by three rounds of nested PCR using primers (Table S4), following protocols modified from ARM-PCR. PCR products of 200-500 bp were gel-excised and purified with the QIAquick gel extraction kit before sequencing. On the authors' methods: Reads were cleaned with Trimmomatic, merged with FLASH into complete CDR3 sequences, and assigned to V(D)J germline segments with MiTCR. Clonal diversity was computed as the inverse Simpson's index with VDJtools. Productive reads were defined as in-frame sequences without a premature stop codon. The public reads were reanalyzed by TCRdb: fastp trimming at Q25, MiXCR alignment, in-frame beta chains only. Each CDR3 protein appears once, grouped with its most common genes and DNA. TCRdb, rather than the study authors, made the V and J calls. Across this sample there are around 140,000 distinct CDR3 sequences, with around two thirds seen only once. The top ten clones comprise around a sixth of the sample.

From the cysteine through the phenylalanine, the CDR3 covers 14 amino acids. The DNA shown is the 42-base CDR3, in frame from base 1. Via the germline V gene, CDR1 is SGHRS and CDR2 YFSETQ. The germline ends are 16 bases apart after V is trimmed by 4 bases and J by 8 bases. RNA was isolated from bulk unsorted tissue, and RNA quality was assessed with a NanoDrop ND-1000 and an Agilent 2100. The donors were newly diagnosed lung cancer patients admitted for thoracic surgery in China from August to November 2014 who had not received prior chemotherapy. The study excluded patients who had received radiotherapy or chemotherapy before or who had another cancer at the same time. Surgical tissue pieces of about 1-2.1 cm3 were preserved in RNAlater solution and were kept at -80 degrees C until use. A note on this clonotype: The specificity of this receptor is unknown. Base qualities are not at hand, and no much larger clone is one base apart.

Sequenced sample: lung tumor tissue. The clonotype originates from a man aged 55 to 70 with small cell lung cancer. Here the chain combines TRBV5-1 and TRBJ2-1; no confident D gene assignment can be made. The CDR3 in this case is CASSPETYNDEQFF. The bases read TGCGCCAGCAGCCCCGAGACCTACAACGATGAGCAGTTCTTC.